This T cell receptor beta chain stems from a study of blood T cell repertoires in COVID-19. The wider study: T cells, B-cell-depleted T cells, or PBMCs provided the cDNA or gDNA that served as material.

Only in-frame clones appear in the TCRdb table, and some are missing; sequencing was by immunoSEQ multiplex PCR. This sample has 30,000 or so clones; 89% occur once, and the top ten carry roughly 3.5%. The CDR3 is made up of 13 amino acids. The germline V gene encodes CDR1 GTSNPN and CDR2 SVGIG (reference sequence). V was shortened by 5 bases and J by 1 base, with 11 bases between the two germline ends. This clonotype originated in a human donor in a cohort sampled during active COVID-19. Sequencing was done on a sample of peripheral blood. The J gene is TRBJ1-1, the V gene TRBV30; no clear D gene. For the CDR3, the DNA is TGTGCCTGGGATCTGGCGGAGAACACTGAAGCTTTCTTT. This gives the protein CAWDLAENTEAFF. Drawing the rest from reference TRBV30 and TRBJ1-1, the complete variable domain is SQTIHQWPATLVQPVGSPLSLECTVEGTSNPNLYWYRQAAGRGLQLLFYSVGIGQISSEVPQNLSASRPQDRQFILSSKKLLLSDSGFYLCAWDLAENTEAFFGQGTRLTVV.